This TCR beta chain comes out of a study of cytomegalovirus exposure and HLA in healthy donors. The germline V gene has CDR1 KGHSH and CDR2 LQKENI. CDR3 size: 15 residues. Trimming removed 0 bases from V and 8 bases from J, with 11 bases in between. The assay was immunoSEQ multiplex PCR, and TCRdb's table has in-frame clones only and misses some. Here the sample spans about 71,000 clones, about 94% being singletons. The sequence came from a woman aged 18-29 years in good health and CMV-seronegative. V gene TRBV18 combines with J gene TRBJ1-6; D is possibly TRBD1 (5 bases). Material: PBMCs. This chain's CDR3 is CASSPPGRVDSPLHF. The CDR3 DNA reads TGTGCCAGCTCACCACCGGGGCGCGTTGATTCACCCCTCCACTTT.